This T cell receptor (beta chain) was sequenced for a study of beta chain features in type 1 diabetes. Study conclusions and caveats: Equally in patients and controls, shorter templates might have been favored by PCR. At VDJ recombination sites, type 1 diabetes patients had fewer insertions and more deleted nucleotides. Among all four CD4+ subsets, Type 1 diabetes patients had TCRB CDR3s that were moderately but significantly shorter.

The germline V gene has CDR1 SGDLS and CDR2 YYNGEE. Trimming pared 2 bases from V and 5 bases from J, leaving 17 bases between. The CDR3 covers 15 residues. Concerning this clone itself: What it binds is unknown.

Every bit of the isolated RNA underwent reverse transcription, so sequencing read expressed TCRB transcripts. Measured with immunoSEQ multiplex PCR; TCRdb has only the in-frame clones, and not every one. The sample includes hundreds of thousands of clones, about 14% of them seen just once. CD4+ naive, central memory, regulatory and stem cell-like memory cells were sorted via CD45RO/CCR7/CD25/CD127/CD95/CD27. The TCR was taken from a man aged 18 to 30 in good health. The chain has TRBV9 and TRBJ2-7; possible D gene TRBD2, 6 bases. Sequencing was performed on naive CD4+ T cells from blood. The CDR3 here is CASSVGEAPGDEQYF. CDR3 nucleotide sequence: TGTGCCAGCAGCGTGGGGGAGGCCCCGGGGGACGAGCAGTACTTC. Using reference TRBV9 and TRBJ2-7 for the parts outside the CDR3, the full variable domain is DSGVTQTPKHLITATGQRVTLRCSPRSGDLSVYWYQQSLDQGLQFLIQYYNGEERAKGNILERFSAQQFPDLHSELNLSSLELGDSALYFCASSVGEAPGDEQYFGPGTRLTVT.